This TCR beta chain was captured in a study of blood T cell repertoires in COVID-19. Overall study context: Material from acute and convalescent COVID-19 was sourced from the United States, Italy and Spain. PBMCs, B-cell-depleted T cells, or T cells provided the cDNA or gDNA that made up the material.

In the original processing: Estimation of nucleated cell counts was performed using reference gene primer amplification. Sequencing was performed with immunoSEQ multiplex PCR; in TCRdb, only in-frame clones are kept and a portion is missing. V, J and clone size derive from that table, while D and trimming were established from the DNA sequence. The table records approximately 200,000 clones, approximately 82% of them present only once. This clone was recorded a few times. The CDR3 runs 17 residues. V shed 3 bases, J shed 1 base, and the junction held 7 bases outside the gene matches. Germline-derived CDR1 and CDR2 are LGHNA and YNFKEQ.

This receptor was obtained from a human donor with acute or convalescent COVID-19. The donor label of this sample is uncertain. The chain has TRBV4-2 and TRBJ2-2, with TRBD2 matching over 8 bases. The material sequenced was peripheral blood. CDR3 protein: CASSQGTSGKNTGELFF. The CDR3 nucleotides read TGTGCCAGCAGCCAGGGAACTAGCGGCAAGAACACCGGGGAGCTGTTTTTT.